Sequencing of this T cell receptor beta chain was carried out in a study of cytomegalovirus exposure and HLA in healthy donors. Study summary: The roughly 120 million unique TCR beta sequences, from approximately 170 million T cells, were found by an earlier analysis.

CDR3 length equals 13 residues. Trimming removed 5 bases at V and 2 bases at J, with 9 bases between. The germline V gene encodes CDR1 MNHEY and CDR2 SMNVEV (reference sequence). Researchers ran the PCR with 60 Vbeta and 13 Jbeta primers. Clones were sequenced by immunoSEQ multiplex PCR, and TCRdb holds only the in-frame ones, with some missing. This table holds about 200,000 clones, about 87% found once. This clone was detected only once. This clonotype was sampled from a woman between 18 and 29 years old in good health and CMV-seronegative. The rearrangement uses TRBV27 and TRBJ1-1; D may be TRBD1 (5 bases). Sequencing was carried out using PBMCs. The CDR3 reads CASSVRANTEAFF. The CDR3 region has the DNA TGTGCCAGCAGTGTCAGGGCAAACACTGAAGCTTTCTTT.